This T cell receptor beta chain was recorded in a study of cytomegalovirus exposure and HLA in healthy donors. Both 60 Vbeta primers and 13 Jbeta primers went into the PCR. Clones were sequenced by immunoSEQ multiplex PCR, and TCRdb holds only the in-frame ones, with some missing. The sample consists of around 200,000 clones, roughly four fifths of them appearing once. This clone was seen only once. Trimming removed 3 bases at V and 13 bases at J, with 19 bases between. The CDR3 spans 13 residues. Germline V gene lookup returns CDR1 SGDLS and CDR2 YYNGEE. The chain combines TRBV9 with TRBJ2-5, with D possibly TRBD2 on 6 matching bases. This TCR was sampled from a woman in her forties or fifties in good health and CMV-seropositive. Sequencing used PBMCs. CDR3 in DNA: TGTGCCAGCAGCGGGACTCCTTGGGGGGAACCGTACTTC. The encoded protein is CASSGTPWGEPYF.